This TCR beta chain was retrieved from a study of cytomegalovirus exposure and HLA in healthy donors. PCR was performed using 60 Vbeta and 13 Jbeta primers. Method: immunoSEQ multiplex PCR; TCRdb's copy keeps in-frame clones and lacks some. This sample has roughly 140,000 clones, with 63% found just once. The sample consisted of PBMCs. The receptor was derived from a woman in her sixties in good health and CMV-seropositive.

CDR3 amino acids: CASSLTGGHYEQYF. CDR3 in DNA: TGTGCCAGCAGCTTAACGGGGGGCCACTACGAGCAGTACTTC. V gene TRBV7-2 combines with J gene TRBJ2-7, with D tentatively TRBD2 (7 bases). Trimming shortened V by 2 bases and J by 3 bases, and 11 bases separated the two germline ends. There are 14 residues in the CDR3. Germline-derived CDR1 and CDR2 are SGHTA and FQGNSA.